The 18 T cell receptor beta chains below come from one sample, sequenced in a study of vaccination effects on CD4 cells after COVID-19. The antigens these receptors bind are not known. Antigen-specific CD4+ T cells were expanded (with viral peptide pools) by the ViraFEST assay ahead of sequencing. Having been cultured for roughly 9 days, the cells underwent CD4+ T cell isolation. Previously uninfected by SARS-CoV-2, the vaccine recipients also showed negative nucleocapsid antibodies. Sequencing used immunoSEQ multiplex PCR; TCRdb keeps in-frame clones, though not all of them. This table holds some 77,000 clones, roughly 72% found once. This material consisted of CD4+ T cells from PBMCs cultured with HCoV-OC43 spike peptides, taken before COVID-19 vaccination. Stated subset: HCoV-OC43 spike overlapping peptide pool stimulation. Receptors originate from a human donor who received a COVID-19 vaccine.

In DNA form, the CDR3 reads TGTGCCAGCAGTATACGGACTAGCGGGGGGCGGAATGAGCAGTTCTTC. This codes for CASSIRTSGGRNEQFF. The J gene is TRBJ2-1, the V gene TRBV6-4, with TRBD2 identical over 14 bases. After removal of 5 bases from V and 7 bases from J, the junction contained 7 bases not matched to a gene. Germline CDR1 reads MRHNA; CDR2 reads SNTAGT. This CDR3 comprises 16 residues.

The chain carries TRBV7-9 and TRBJ1-2; D is possibly TRBD1 (6 bases). The CDR3 runs to 14 residues. CDR1 is SEHNR and CDR2 is FQNEAQ in the germline V gene (reference sequence). Trimming pared 3 bases from V and 7 bases from J, leaving 15 bases between. This CDR3 is CASSLGAQGVGYTF. The DNA for the CDR3 is TGTGCCAGCAGCTTGGGGGCTCAGGGAGTTGGCTACACCTTC.

The table lists this clone with a few counts. The V and J genes are TRBV4-2 and TRBJ1-1; D is unresolved. CDR1 is LGHNA and CDR2 is YNFKEQ in the germline V gene. Trimming took off 4 bases at V and 0 bases at J, with 15 bases between the two ends. The CDR3 contains 16 residues. The DNA for the CDR3 is TGTGCCAGCAGCCCCTTGCGCGGAGAAGTGAACACTGAAGCTTTCTTT. This sequence encodes CASSPLRGEVNTEAFF.

The V and J genes are TRBV7-2 and TRBJ1-2; D uncertain. CDR1 and CDR2 (germline): SGHTA, FQGNSA. The CDR3 consists of 13 residues. V lost 5 bases, J lost 8 bases, and 15 bases lay in between. The CDR3 DNA reads as TGTGCCAGCAGCCCCCATGACCTAGGGGGCTACACCTTC. Translated: CASSPHDLGGYTF.

The V call is TRBV15, the J call TRBJ1-1; D unresolved. The germline V gene has CDR1 LNHNV and CDR2 YYDKDF (reference sequence). The CDR3 contains 15 residues. The germline V and J ends were trimmed by 0 bases and 7 bases, with 15 bases remaining between them. CDR3 nucleotide sequence: TGTGCCACCAGCAGAGATCGGCTGGGAACCGATGAAGCTTTCTTT. This encodes CATSRDRLGTDEAFF.

The rearrangement uses TRBV6-5 and TRBJ2-7; 12 bases match TRBD1. V lost 6 bases to trimming and J lost 6 bases; unmatched junction nucleotides: 9. CDR1 is MNHEY and CDR2 is SVGAGI in the germline V gene. The CDR3 is 15 residues long. CDR3 region: CASSLAGTGGVEQYV. The DNA for the CDR3 is TGTGCCAGCAGCCTGGCCGGGACAGGGGGCGTCGAGCAGTACGTC.

This clone was counted once. The chain links TRBV7-2 to TRBJ2-7; 7 nucleotides line up with TRBD1. Per the germline V gene, CDR1 is SGHTA and CDR2 is FQGNSA. The CDR3 contains 13 residues. Germline trimming cut 3 bases from V and 3 bases from J; bases unmatched to any gene: 2. The CDR3 region has the DNA TGTGCCAGCAGCTTGGGACAGTTCTACGAGCAGTACGTC. This codes for CASSLGQFYEQYV.

V and J are TRBV6-5 and TRBJ1-5; D might be TRBD1 (6 bases). The CDR3 consists of 14 residues. The germline CDR1 and CDR2 sequences are MNHEY and SVGAGI. V lost 8 bases, J lost 1 base, and 12 bases lay in between. The CDR3 sequence is CASRHDRSNQPQHF. Here the CDR3 DNA reads TGTGCCAGCCGCCACGACAGGAGCAATCAGCCCCAGCATTTT.

This clone was seen only once. The chain combines TRBV28 with TRBJ2-5; a possible D gene is TRBD2 (5 bases). This CDR3 comprises 15 residues. V was cut by 2 bases and J by 5 bases, with 15 bases left in between. Germline V gives CDR1 MDHEN, CDR2 SYDVKM. CDR3 residues: CASSLGLQLVETQYF. CDR3 nucleotide sequence: TGTGCCAGCAGTTTAGGACTGCAACTTGTGGAGACCCAGTACTTC. The full variable domain, completed using reference TRBV28 and TRBJ2-5, is DVKVTQSSRYLVKRTGEKVFLECVQDMDHENMFWYRQDPGLGLRLIYFSYDVKMKEKGDIPEGYSVSREKKERFSLILESASTNQTSMYLCASSLGLQLVETQYFGPGTRLLVL.

The rearrangement uses TRBV30 and TRBJ2-5; TRBD2 is a possible D gene (6 bases). The CDR3 is 14 residues long. Germline V lookup: CDR1 GTSNPN, CDR2 SVGIG (reference sequence). V lost 5 bases and J lost 5, with 18 bases in between. The CDR3 sequence: CAWAGGGFGETQYF. The CDR3, as DNA: TGTGCCTGGGCTGGTGGGGGGTTTGGGGAGACCCAGTACTTC.

The V call is TRBV9, the J call TRBJ2-1; 10 bases fit TRBD1. Germline CDR1 is SGDLS and CDR2 is YYNGEE. After removal of 3 bases from V and 6 bases from J, the junction contained 9 bases not matched to a gene. The CDR3 sequence is 16 residues long. CDR3 protein: CASSAYTGTGANEQFF. CDR3 DNA: TGTGCCAGCAGCGCTTACACCGGGACAGGGGCCAATGAGCAGTTCTTC.

The chain is built from TRBV10-2 and TRBJ1-4; D gene uncertain. V dropped 2 bases and J dropped 0 bases, with 7 bases sitting between them. Germline assignment: CDR1 WSHSY and CDR2 SAAADI. The CDR3 runs to 15 residues. CDR3 sequence reads: CASSEDSTTNEKLFF. CDR3 in DNA: TGCGCCAGCAGTGAGGATTCTACAACTAATGAAAAACTGTTTTTT.

The chain carries TRBV6-5 and TRBJ1-5; a weak D match, TRBD1 (6 bases). Germline lookup yields CDR1 MNHEY and CDR2 SVGAGI. The V end was cut by 7 bases, the J end by 0 bases, with 13 bases between. There are 15 residues in the CDR3. The chain's CDR3 is CASKGTSLSNQPQHF. The CDR3, as DNA: TGTGCCAGCAAGGGGACAAGCCTTAGCAATCAGCCCCAGCATTTT.

This clone was observed a handful of times. The J gene is TRBJ1-6, the V gene TRBV30; 7 bases align to TRBD1. The CDR3 runs to 13 residues. Germline CDR1 is GTSNPN and CDR2 is SVGIG (reference sequence). J gave up 7 bases and V 6 bases, and 6 bases lay outside the gene matches. The CDR3 bases are TGTGCCTGTGAACGGGACAGAAATTCACCCCTCCACTTT. Protein: CACERDRNSPLHF. The variable domain in full, with the rest retrieved from reference TRBV30 and TRBJ1-6, is SQTIHQWPATLVQPVGSPLSLECTVEGTSNPNLYWYRQAAGRGLQLLFYSVGIGQISSEVPQNLSASRPQDRQFILSSKKLLLSDSGFYLCACERDRNSPLHFGNGTRLTVT.

The chain combines TRBV11-2 with TRBJ1-2; no reliable D call. The CDR3 totals 13 residues. The V gene lost 0 bases and the J gene lost 2 bases, with 4 bases spanning the gap. Germline CDR1 is SGHAT and CDR2 is FQNNGV. The CDR3 here is CASSLDRNYGYTF. The DNA of the CDR3 is TGTGCCAGCAGCTTAGACCGGAACTATGGCTACACCTTC.

V usage is TRBV18 and J usage is TRBJ1-1, with D hard to call. From germline, CDR1 is KGHSH and CDR2 LQKENI. V was trimmed by 2 bases and J by 4 bases, leaving 14 bases between them. The CDR3 length is 15 residues. CDR3 sequence reads: CASSPLAPLVTEAFF. In DNA, the CDR3 is TGTGCCAGCTCACCATTGGCACCCTTGGTCACTGAAGCTTTCTTT. Full variable domain (remainder filled in from reference TRBV18 and TRBJ1-1): NAGVMQNPRHLVRRRGQEARLRCSPMKGHSHVYWYRQLPEEGLKFMVYLQKENIIDESGMPKERFSAEFPKEGPSILRIQQVVRGDSAAYFCASSPLAPLVTEAFFGQGTRLTVV.

The rearrangement uses TRBV20-1 and TRBJ1-2; D is unclear. Between the trimmed V and J ends, which lost 3 bases and 7 bases, there was a span of 9 bases. The CDR3 runs 11 residues. In germline, CDR1 is DFQATT, CDR2 SNEGSKA (reference sequence). Here the CDR3 reads CSASWQAGYTF. CDR3 nucleotides: TGCAGTGCTAGTTGGCAGGCTGGCTACACCTTC.

By share, this clone counts as medium-sized. The chain links TRBV2 to TRBJ2-2; 9 nucleotides line up with TRBD1. Germline CDR1 and CDR2: SNHLY and FYNNEI. The CDR3 extends over 14 amino acids. V lost 6 bases, J lost 6 bases, and 5 bases stayed unmatched. Here the CDR3 reads CASRDRGSAGELFF. CDR3 nucleotide sequence: TGTGCCAGCAGGGACAGGGGATCGGCCGGGGAGCTGTTTTTT.